The clone carrying this T cell receptor (beta chain) was observed a handful of times. Its target is not known. TCRdb re-called the 5' RACE reads through MiXCR, storing one row per CDR3 protein. In the table there are hundreds of thousands of distinct CDR3 sequences, about 12% of which are singletons. This specimen comes from a study of identical twins. Study-wide findings and caveats: Within monozygotic twins, out-of-frame TCR alpha sharing was underestimated by the models. Out-of-frame beta chain sequences displayed weaker excess sharing between twins.

These same records also appear under a second study, on yellow fever vaccine responses in identical twins.

The TCR sequence derives from a woman aged 18-29 years in good health. The specimen was PBMCs.

The CDR3 protein is CAIGRGTEAFF. The CDR3 nucleotides are TGTGCCATCGGCAGGGGCACTGAAGCTTTCTTT. The chain links TRBV10-3 to TRBJ1-1; D might be TRBD1 (6 bases). V shed 8 bases and J shed 4 bases, with 8 bases lying between them. Germline V gene lookup returns CDR1 ENHRY and CDR2 SYGVKD. The CDR3 is made up of 11 amino acids.